The clone carrying this T cell receptor beta chain showed up just once. Its antigen is unknown. The junction differs from germline at one of its ends, possibly a read error. Full-length variable regions came from constant-region reverse primers plus semi-nested Nested Universal Primer A PCR. TCRdb used MiXCR to reprocess the 5' RACE reads, holding one entry per CDR3 protein. The data hold about 57,000 distinct CDR3 sequences, with roughly 30% observed a single time. Germline V CDR1 and CDR2: KGHSH, LQKENI. The CDR3 runs to 13 residues. CD4+CD45RO+CD25- cells were isolated as memory CD4+ T cells. Study findings and constraints: Larger-cohort validation covered only one TCR beta V-J rearrangement.

The TCR originated in a female donor with breast cancer. This chain connects TRBV18 to TRBJ2-5; D unresolved. Material for sequencing was tumor-infiltrating memory CD4+ T cells sorted from the breast tumor. The sample's subset: memory CD4+ T cells, CD4+CD45RO+CD25-. CDR3 region: CASSQLVQETQYF. For the CDR3, the DNA is TGTGCCAGCTCACAACTGGTACAAGAGACCCAATACTTC.